The 10 T cell receptor beta chains below were found in one sample sequenced in a study of T-cell memory formation after mild COVID-19. TCRdb ran MiXCR on the 5' RACE reads and lists one entry per CDR3 protein. This sample has approximately 570,000 distinct CDR3 sequences; roughly 18% occur once, and the top ten carry 12%. The material sequenced was PBMCs or a T cell subset sorted from them (not recorded which). Receptors originate from an adult woman who had mild COVID-19 (a few samples of this study predate the infection). Cell type and time point are not known.

This chain links TRBV6-5 with TRBJ1-1, with a possible D match to TRBD1 (5 bases). This CDR3 region has 15 residues. Trimming removed 6 bases from V and 3 bases from J, with 17 bases in between. Germline values: CDR1 MNHEY, CDR2 SVGAGI. The CDR3 is CASSRQSGRHTEAFF. In nucleotides, the CDR3 is TGTGCCAGCAGCAGACAGTCCGGGAGGCACACTGAAGCTTTCTTT.

This clonotype turned up a few times. The chain joins TRBV7-9 to TRBJ2-7; TRBD2 might be the D (5 bases). Germline V gene lookup returns CDR1 SEHNR and CDR2 FQNEAQ (reference sequence). This CDR3 spans 13 amino acids. V dropped 1 base and J dropped 6 bases, with 10 bases sitting between them. CDR3 loop: CASSLGGLSEQYF. The CDR3 DNA reads TGTGCCAGCAGCTTAGGAGGACTCTCCGAGCAGTACTTC.

This clonotype has a handful of counts. This chain joins TRBV28 and TRBJ2-1; perhaps TRBD2 as D (7 bases). Germline V CDR1 and CDR2: MDHEN, SYDVKM. This CDR3 region has 16 residues. V shed 8 bases and J shed 4 bases, with 21 bases lying between them. The CDR3 DNA follows: TGTGCCAGCCCGAAGAGCGGGACATCCTTTTACAATGAGCAGTTCTTC. It yields the protein CASPKSGTSFYNEQFF.

This clonotype has at least ten counts. The chain combines TRBV5-1 with TRBJ2-7, with D perhaps matching TRBD1 (6 bases). The germline V and J ends were trimmed by 0 bases and 2 bases, with 12 bases remaining between them. Germline CDR1 reads SGHRS; CDR2 reads YFSETQ. The CDR3 sequence is 15 residues long. This CDR3 is CASSLVTGNPYEQYF. The CDR3 nucleotides are TGCGCCAGCAGCTTGGTTACAGGGAACCCCTACGAGCAGTACTTC. Full variable domain (remainder filled in from reference TRBV5-1 and TRBJ2-7): KAGVTQTPRYLIKTRGQQVTLSCSPISGHRSVSWYQQTPGQGLQFLFEYFSETQRNKGNFPGRFSGRQFSNSRSEMNVSTLELGDSALYLCASSLVTGNPYEQYFGPGTRLTVT.

The rearrangement joins TRBV6-1 to TRBJ1-2; the D gene is possibly TRBD1 (6 bases). Per germline, CDR1 MNHNS and CDR2 SASEGT. Between the trimmed V and J ends, which lost 5 bases and 0 bases, there was a span of 16 bases. The CDR3 extends over 16 amino acids. The CDR3 here is CASSPGHLNSNYGYTF. DNA for the CDR3: TGTGCCAGCAGTCCGGGACACCTAAATTCTAACTATGGCTACACCTTC.

This chain connects TRBV7-8 to TRBJ2-1, with TRBD2 identical over 9 bases. Losses at the gene ends were 5 bases for V and 8 bases for J; bases not matched to a gene: 16. There are 17 residues in the CDR3. CDR1 and CDR2 (germline): SGHVS, FQNEAQ. CDR3 sequence reads: CASSPLGGGGAEYEQFF. Here the CDR3 DNA reads TGTGCCAGCAGCCCCCTGGGTGGCGGGGGGGCCGAGTATGAGCAGTTCTTC.

This clonotype is a singleton in its sample. J is TRBJ1-1 and V is TRBV30; D is perhaps TRBD1 (6 bases). Germline CDR1 and CDR2: GTSNPN and SVGIG (reference sequence). Trimming took off 5 bases at V and 1 base at J, with 17 bases between the two ends. CDR3 length: 15 residues. The CDR3 sequence: CAWSPVWTANTEAFF. The DNA of the CDR3 is TGTGCCTGGTCCCCCGTGTGGACAGCGAACACTGAAGCTTTCTTT.

This clonotype was seen more than once but under ten times. This sequence joins TRBV18 and TRBJ2-1; 12 nucleotides line up with TRBD2. CDR1 KGHSH and CDR2 LQKENI come from the germline V gene. The CDR3 is made up of 19 amino acids. Trimming removed 1 base from V and 0 bases from J; junction bases left unmatched: 7. The CDR3 spells CASSPLTSGGRLSYNEQFF. CDR3 nucleotides: TGTGCCAGCTCACCACTCACTAGCGGGGGGCGACTCTCCTACAATGAGCAGTTCTTC. The full variable domain, completed using reference TRBV18 and TRBJ2-1, is NAGVMQNPRHLVRRRGQEARLRCSPMKGHSHVYWYRQLPEEGLKFMVYLQKENIIDESGMPKERFSAEFPKEGPSILRIQQVVRGDSAAYFCASSPLTSGGRLSYNEQFFGPGTRLTVL.

The V call is TRBV3-1, the J call TRBJ2-7, with TRBD2 matching over 12 bases. There are 16 residues in the CDR3. V lost 4 bases to trimming and J lost 2 bases; unmatched junction nucleotides: 6. The V gene's germline CDR1 is LGHDT and CDR2 YNNKEL (reference sequence). As DNA, the CDR3 is TGTGCCAGCAGCCCCCGGGCTAGCGGGGGGGCCTACGAGCAGTACTTC. It encodes CASSPRASGGAYEQYF.

This clonotype has a count of ten or more. The chain employs TRBV11-2 and TRBJ2-1, with 7 positions matching TRBD2. After removal of 1 base from V and 2 bases from J, the junction contained 5 bases not matched to a gene. The germline V gene has CDR1 SGHAT and CDR2 FQNNGV. The CDR3 sequence is 16 residues long. The CDR3, as DNA: TGTGCCAGCAGCTTAGTGGGCGGGGGAACCTACAATGAGCAGTTCTTC. Its translation is CASSLVGGGTYNEQFF.